This TCR beta chain emerged from a study of blood T cell repertoires in COVID-19. The CDR3 is 15 residues long. Germline V gene sequence: CDR1 SGHDT, CDR2 YYEEEE. V shed 0 bases and J 10 bases; nucleotides not matched to a gene: 6. Assay used: immunoSEQ multiplex PCR; TCRdb lists only in-frame clones, some missing. The profile covers some 220,000 clones, with about 93% appearing a single time and roughly 0.79% taken by the ten largest. This TCR was recovered from a man younger than 45 with COVID-19, enrolled during active disease. J is TRBJ1-6 and V is TRBV5-6; the match to TRBD1 covers 8 bases. Sequenced material: peripheral blood. The DNA for the CDR3 is TGTGCCAGCAGCTTGGCCGGGACAGGACTATCACCCCTCCACTTT. Amino acids: CASSLAGTGLSPLHF.